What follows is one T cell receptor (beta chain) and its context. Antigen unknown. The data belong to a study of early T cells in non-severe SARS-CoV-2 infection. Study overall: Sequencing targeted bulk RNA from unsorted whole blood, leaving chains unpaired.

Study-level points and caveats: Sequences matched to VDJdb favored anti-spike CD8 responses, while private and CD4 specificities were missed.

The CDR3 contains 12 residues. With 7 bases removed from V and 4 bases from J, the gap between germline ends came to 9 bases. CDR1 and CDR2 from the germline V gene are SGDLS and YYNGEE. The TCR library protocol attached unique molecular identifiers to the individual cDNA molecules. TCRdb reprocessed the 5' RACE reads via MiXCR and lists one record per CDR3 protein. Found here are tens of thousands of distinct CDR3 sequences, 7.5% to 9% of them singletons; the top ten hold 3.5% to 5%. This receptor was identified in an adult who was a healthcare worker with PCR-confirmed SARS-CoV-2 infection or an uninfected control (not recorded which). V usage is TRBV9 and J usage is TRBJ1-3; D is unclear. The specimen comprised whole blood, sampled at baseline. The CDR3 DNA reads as TGTGCCAGCTGCAAAAGCGGAAACACCATATATTTT. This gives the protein CASCKSGNTIYF.